This passage covers 31 T cell receptor beta chains from one sample sequenced in a study of cytomegalovirus exposure and HLA in healthy donors. The PCR contained 60 Vbeta and 13 Jbeta primers. Clones were read by immunoSEQ multiplex PCR, and TCRdb kept only the in-frame ones, dropping some. This sample has more than 250,000 clones, with roughly 90% found just once. Sequencing was carried out using PBMCs. The receptors were sampled from a woman younger than 35 in good health and CMV-seronegative.

The chain couples TRBV6-6 to TRBJ1-4; D may be TRBD1 (6 bases). Trimming left V 7 bases short and J 5 bases short, with 17 bases between. CDR3 length: 15 amino acids. The V gene's germline CDR1 is MNHNY and CDR2 SVGAGI (reference sequence). The chain's CDR3 is CASTDPQGWNEKLFF. CDR3 coding DNA: TGTGCCAGCACCGACCCACAGGGATGGAATGAAAAACTGTTTTTT.

The rearrangement joins TRBV11-2 to TRBJ2-7, with 9 bases aligning to TRBD1. CDR1 and CDR2 (germline): SGHAT, FQNNGV. The length of the CDR3 is 16 residues. The V and J ends lost 6 bases and 3 bases, in that order; junction bases with no gene match: 12. DNA for the CDR3: TGTGCCAGCAGGGCAACAGGGGGCACAAATTACTACGAGCAGTACTTC. This encodes CASRATGGTNYYEQYF.

The CDR3 loop reads CASSLSGGGGAGFYGYTF. In nucleotides, the CDR3 is TGTGCCAGCAGTTTATCCGGTGGAGGGGGCGCAGGGTTCTATGGCTACACCTTC. This chain uses TRBV27 with TRBJ1-2; TRBD1 matches 7 bases. The junction had 14 bases not matched to a gene; V was cut back by 0 bases and J by 4 bases. Germline loops: CDR1 MNHEY, CDR2 SMNVEV (reference sequence). The CDR3 contains 18 residues.

The chain links TRBV10-3 to TRBJ1-1; 7 positions match TRBD1. Germline V gene sequence: CDR1 ENHRY, CDR2 SYGVKD. The CDR3 runs to 14 residues. The V gene end was trimmed by 3 bases and the J gene end by 3 bases; junction bases not matched to a gene: 4. This CDR3 is CAISERGLDTEAFF. The CDR3 nucleotides read TGTGCCATCAGTGAAAGGGGGCTAGACACTGAAGCTTTCTTT.

This chain links TRBV5-3 with TRBJ2-7; TRBD2 matches at 8 bases. TRBV5-3 is an open reading frame, and its role is uncertain. Trimming removed 4 bases from V and 2 bases from J; junction bases left unmatched: 17. The CDR3 has 18 residues. CDR3 bases: TGTGCCAGAAGCCCACCCTGTGGAGGGAGCGGGGGCCCCTACGAGCAGTACTTC. It yields the protein CARSPPCGGSGGPYEQYF.

V gene TRBV2 combines with J gene TRBJ2-7; 13 nucleotides match TRBD2. Looked up from germline, CDR1 is SNHLY and CDR2 is FYNNEI. Losses at the gene ends were 10 bases for V and 5 bases for J; bases not matched to a gene: 5. This CDR3 region has 13 residues. The chain's CDR3 is CATRTSGGHEQYF. The CDR3 bases are TGTGCCACCCGGACTAGCGGGGGCCACGAGCAGTACTTC.

The chain joins TRBV29-1 to TRBJ1-1; no reliable D call. This CDR3 has 12 amino acids. Looked up from germline, CDR1 is SQVTM and CDR2 is ANQGSEA. V lost 6 bases and J 5 bases, leaving 13 bases between the germline ends. In nucleotides, the CDR3 is TGCAGCGTGCGGACGGGGTTGACTGAAGCTTTCTTT. Translating it yields CSVRTGLTEAFF.

The genes are TRBV5-1 and TRBJ1-2, with D maybe TRBD1 (6 bases). With 1 base removed from V and 4 bases from J, the gap between germline ends came to 14 bases. CDR1 is SGHRS and CDR2 is YFSETQ in the germline V gene. The CDR3 spans 15 residues. This CDR3 reads CASSLSQDSPYGYTF. CDR3 coding DNA: TGCGCCAGCAGCTTGTCTCAGGACAGCCCCTATGGCTACACCTTC.

V usage is TRBV6-5 and J usage is TRBJ1-1; no definite D call. V was cut by 4 bases and J by 3 bases, with 18 bases left in between. This CDR3 spans 16 amino acids. Germline CDR1 MNHEY, CDR2 SVGAGI. For the CDR3, the DNA is TGTGCCAGCAGTTTTAGCCCAAGCGGCATCGACACTGAAGCTTTCTTT. It encodes CASSFSPSGIDTEAFF.

The V call is TRBV5-1, the J call TRBJ1-4; 8 nucleotides align to TRBD1. The CDR3 covers 17 residues. V lost 1 base and J lost 3; bases outside the gene matches: 8. Germline V gene data show CDR1 as SGHRS and CDR2 as YFSETQ. The CDR3 region is CASSLRWQGASNEKLFF. CDR3 DNA sequence: TGCGCCAGCAGCTTGCGATGGCAGGGGGCGTCTAATGAAAAACTGTTTTTT.

This sequence joins TRBV10-1 and TRBJ2-1, with 7 bases that match TRBD1. The CDR3 runs 14 residues. The V segment lost 2 bases and the J segment 10 bases; nucleotides outside the gene matches: 8. Germline lookup yields CDR1 WNHNN and CDR2 SYGVQD (reference sequence). CDR3 DNA: TGCGCCAGCAGTGAGGACAGGGCCCCGGAGGAGCAGTTCTTC. This codes for CASSEDRAPEEQFF.

V gene TRBV25-1 combines with J gene TRBJ2-1, with D maybe TRBD1 (5 bases). The CDR3 sequence is 12 residues long. V was shortened by 4 bases and J by 6 bases, with 7 bases between the two germline ends. The germline gives CDR1 MGHDK, CDR2 SYGVNS. This CDR3 reads CASSAQGNEQFF. As DNA, the CDR3 is TGTGCCAGCAGTGCGCAGGGCAATGAGCAGTTCTTC.

The chain is built from TRBV2 and TRBJ1-6, with D unclear. The CDR3 totals 14 residues. The V end lost 4 bases, the J end lost 7 bases, and 11 bases lay between the germline ends. Germline loops: CDR1 SNHLY, CDR2 FYNNEI. CDR3 DNA sequence: TGTGCCAGCAGTGTGGGCGCAGACAATTCACCCCTCCACTTT. Amino acids: CASSVGADNSPLHF.

The chain joins TRBV14 to TRBJ1-1; D is undetermined. CDR3 size: 14 residues. V was trimmed by 0 bases and J by 7 bases, leaving 12 bases between them. Germline CDR1 is SGHDN and CDR2 is FVKESK. The CDR3 DNA reads TGTGCCAGCAGCCAAGAAGGCCGGCGAGGTGAAGCTTTCTTT. Its protein is CASSQEGRRGEAFF.

V is TRBV9 and J is TRBJ1-6, with 8 bases identical to TRBD1. The CDR3 runs to 17 residues. Germline-derived CDR1 and CDR2 are SGDLS and YYNGEE. The J segment lost 7 bases and the V segment lost 4 bases, leaving 13 bases of the junction unmatched. The CDR3 DNA sequence: TGTGCCAGCAGCCCGAGGACAGGGACCGTACCCAATTCACCCCTCCACTTT. Its translation is CASSPRTGTVPNSPLHF.

The chain carries TRBV30 and TRBJ2-7; D perhaps matches TRBD2 (5 bases). The germline V gene encodes CDR1 GTSNPN and CDR2 SVGIG (reference sequence). CDR3 size: 12 residues. Deletions cut 4 bases from V and 0 bases from J, with 7 bases between. DNA for the CDR3: TGTGCCTGGACAACTAGCTCCTACGAGCAGTACTTC. Translating gives CAWTTSSYEQYF.

The genes are TRBV5-8 and TRBJ2-1; no clear D. Trimming cost V 0 bases and J 5 bases, with 6 bases left between them. The CDR3 has 13 residues. Germline loops: CDR1 SGHTS, CDR2 YDEGEE. The CDR3 region has the DNA TGTGCCAGCAGCTTGGGGCTTGACAATGAGCAGTTCTTC. This encodes CASSLGLDNEQFF.

The CDR3 here is CASSPGQGSGQEQYF. The CDR3 region has the DNA TGTGCCAGCTCACCGGGACAGGGATCGGGTCAAGAGCAGTACTTC. V and J are TRBV18 and TRBJ2-7, with 9 bases lining up with TRBD1. The CDR3 spans 15 residues. Germline V gene data show CDR1 as KGHSH and CDR2 as LQKENI. V shed 3 bases, J shed 7 bases, and the junction held 10 bases outside the gene matches.

The chain uses TRBV2 and TRBJ2-2; TRBD2 matches at 7 bases. The CDR3 length is 14 residues. V gave up 2 bases and J gave up 5 bases; unmatched junction bases: 2. Germline V gene data show CDR1 as SNHLY and CDR2 as FYNNEI. The DNA of the CDR3 is TGTGCCAGCAGTGAAATCGGGGGGACCGGGGAGCTGTTTTTT. Protein sequence: CASSEIGGTGELFF.

The V call is TRBV5-6, the J call TRBJ1-3; 7 bases map to TRBD1. Germline loops: CDR1 SGHDT, CDR2 YYEEEE. The CDR3 has 15 amino acids. V was pared by 1 base and J by 1 base, with 2 bases of the junction left unmatched. The CDR3 DNA reads as TGTGCCAGCAGCTTGCAGACAGGGTCTGGAAACACCATATATTTT. Encoded protein: CASSLQTGSGNTIYF.

V usage is TRBV6-5 and J usage is TRBJ1-4; 8 positions match TRBD1. Per the germline V gene, CDR1 is MNHEY and CDR2 is SVGAGI. Trimming removed 2 bases from V and 7 bases from J; junction bases left unmatched: 9. The CDR3 extends over 16 amino acids. The CDR3 DNA follows: TGTGCCAGCAGTTACCTACTTCGGGACAGGCGTGAAAAACTGTTTTTT. It encodes CASSYLLRDRREKLFF.

V gene TRBV7-3 combines with J gene TRBJ2-5, with TRBD2 matching over 8 bases. This CDR3 spans 15 amino acids. The ends lost 5 bases at V and 1 base at J; junction bases unmatched: 6. The germline CDR1 and CDR2 sequences are SGHTA and FQGTGA. The CDR3 region is CASSRGRGGQETQYF. CDR3 bases: TGTGCCAGCAGCCGAGGACGGGGGGGCCAAGAGACCCAGTACTTC. Supplemented by reference TRBV7-3 and TRBJ2-5, the full variable domain reads GAGVSQTPSNKVTEKGKYVELRCDPISGHTALYWYRQSLGQGPEFLIYFQGTGAADDSGLPNDRFFAVRPEGSVSTLKIQRTERGDSAVYLCASSRGRGGQETQYFGPGTRLLVL.

This chain joins TRBV14 and TRBJ2-5, with a tentative D call TRBD1 (5 bases). CDR3 length: 16 amino acids. Trimming pared 0 bases from V and 3 bases from J, leaving 14 bases between. CDR1 is SGHDN, CDR2 FVKESK, per germline. In DNA, the CDR3 is TGTGCCAGCAGCCAAGAGAGAATAGGCAGGGAAGAGACCCAGTACTTC. It specifies CASSQERIGREETQYF.

V gene TRBV7-9 combines with J gene TRBJ2-3; TRBD2 matches 7 bases. The CDR3 sequence is 16 residues long. Germline CDR1 is SEHNR and CDR2 is FQNEAQ (reference sequence). The V and J ends lost 1 base and 0 bases, in that order; junction bases with no gene match: 4. CDR3 region: CASSLGRGISTDTQYF. The CDR3, as DNA: TGTGCCAGCAGCTTAGGGCGGGGGATTAGCACAGATACGCAGTATTTT.

This clone was found once. The chain recombines TRBV7-8 with TRBJ1-2, with 7 bases that match TRBD1. J gave up 4 bases and V 4 bases, and 9 bases lay outside the gene matches. The germline V gene encodes CDR1 SGHVS and CDR2 FQNEAQ. This CDR3 is 15 amino acids long. The DNA for the CDR3 is TGTGCCAGCAGCTCTGGCCCCGGGACAGTCTATGGCTACACCTTC. Protein product: CASSSGPGTVYGYTF.

The J gene is TRBJ1-6, the V gene TRBV5-1; D possibly corresponds to TRBD1 (6 bases). The germline CDR1 and CDR2 sequences are SGHRS and YFSETQ. CDR3 length equals 16 residues. V lost 0 bases, J lost 6 bases, and 13 bases lay in between. CDR3: CASSLDDLGGNSPLHF. The CDR3 DNA follows: TGCGCCAGCAGCTTGGATGACTTAGGGGGTAATTCACCCCTCCACTTT.

The chain uses TRBV9 and TRBJ1-1; 7 nucleotides line up with TRBD1. The V gene end was trimmed by 2 bases and the J gene end by 5 bases; junction bases not matched to a gene: 3. Germline loops: CDR1 SGDLS, CDR2 YYNGEE. The length of the CDR3 is 13 residues. The CDR3 sequence is CASSVTGRTEAFF. CDR3 nucleotide sequence: TGTGCCAGCAGCGTGACAGGGCGGACTGAAGCTTTCTTT.

The chain carries TRBV5-4 and TRBJ1-1, with D perhaps matching TRBD1 (6 bases). This CDR3 is 15 amino acids long. The germline CDR1 and CDR2 sequences are SGHNT and YYREEE (reference sequence). CDR3 nucleotides: TGTGCTTCAAGCCCACCGGGACACAGGAACACTGAAGCTTTCTTT. This translates into CASSPPGHRNTEAFF. Based on the CDR3 plus reference TRBV5-4 and TRBJ1-1, the full variable domain is ETGVTQSPTHLIKTRGQQVTLRCSSQSGHNTVSWYQQALGQGPQFIFQYYREEENGRGNFPPRFSGLQFPNYSSELNVNALELDDSALYLCASSPPGHRNTEAFFGQGTRLTVV.

The chain carries TRBV7-3 and TRBJ1-1; weak D call: TRBD1 (5 bases). CDR3 length equals 13 residues. Germline CDR1 is SGHTA and CDR2 is FQGTGA. The V and J ends lost 2 bases and 2 bases respectively, with 6 bases between them. The CDR3 DNA reads as TGTGCCAGCAGCTTAGGGGCAAACACTGAAGCTTTCTTT. It translates to CASSLGANTEAFF. Full variable domain (missing parts from reference TRBV7-3 and TRBJ1-1): GAGVSQTPSNKVTEKGKYVELRCDPISGHTALYWYRQSLGQGPEFLIYFQGTGAADDSGLPNDRFFAVRPEGSVSTLKIQRTERGDSAVYLCASSLGANTEAFFGQGTRLTVV.

This chain links TRBV14 with TRBJ1-2; TRBD1 aligns across 7 bases. V shed 0 bases and J 3 bases; nucleotides not matched to a gene: 4. The CDR3 sequence is 15 residues long. Germline assignment: CDR1 SGHDN and CDR2 FVKESK. CDR3 sequence reads: CASSQDDDRDYGYTF. As DNA, the CDR3 is TGTGCCAGCAGCCAAGACGACGACAGGGACTATGGCTACACCTTC.

A note on this clone: One junction end disagrees with the germline gene, perhaps due to a read error. This sequence joins TRBV11-2 and TRBJ1-2; D ambiguous. CDR3 length: 12 amino acids. Germline V gene lookup returns CDR1 SGHAT and CDR2 FQNNGV. The CDR3 is CASSHNNFGYTF. CDR3 coding DNA: TGTGCCAGCAGCCATAATAACTTTGGCTACACCTTC.